This T cell receptor beta chain was sequenced for a study of human T cells and chemical hapten exposure (dated by TCRdb to the early 2020s). Study-level background: For sensitization, 2% DPC in acetone was applied to a roughly 2 cm by roughly 2 cm area of upper inner arm skin. Throughout the approximately 26-week study period, patients were also given weekly therapeutic DPC doses on the scalp. Patch testing was performed on the upper back with Finn chambers containing 0.01% DPC, and the patch tests were scored after 6 days according to International Contact Dermatitis Research Group standards. Most of the patients in the cohort were female, and the cohort covered alopecia areata with under or over 50% scalp involvement, alopecia totalis and alopecia universalis. Libraries were combined into a pool for sequencing, and differences in TCR yield between samples came mainly from small differences in library volumes within the pool. This study followed changes in the peripheral blood TCR repertoire in vivo during primary and secondary sensitization of alopecia patients to the hapten diphenylcyclopropenone (DPC). Patient blood was sampled pre-sensitization (week 0) and at 2, 6 and about 24 weeks after DPC sensitization. For TCR sequencing, blood came from 25 to 35 alopecia patients at anywhere from one to four time points (pre-sensitization, 2, 6 and 24 weeks).

This clonotype was seen only a few times. Its target antigen remains unknown. Nothing much larger sits one base from this clone, and base qualities are not available. Beyond this particular receptor, the publication reports: Compared with pre-sensitization or healthy control sets, expanded TCRs formed significantly more large CDR3 similarity clusters, which is consistent with antigen-driven responses. The number of TCRs above 1 in 1000 frequency did not change with DPC sensitization; there was no evidence of global repertoire structure alterations. All patients had alopecia, a presumed autoimmune disease, so their immune response might differ from that of healthy individuals. Patch test score correlated positively with the number of PT1 expanded TCRs, reaching significance at thresholds 8, 16 and 32 but not at 4. Repeated subsampling changed both the strength of the expansion versus patch-test correlation and the threshold at which the correlation became significant.

The sample's time point label, in plain terms: patch test 3, about 24 weeks after DPC sensitization. The treatment or condition label of this sample denotes: therapeutic diphenylcyclopropenone sensitization with weekly scalp DPC. At each patch-test visit, blood was drawn before the patch test was applied. To be eligible, patients had to be aged 18 to 70, diagnosed with alopecia and judged suitable for DPC therapy, while pregnant patients were excluded. Total RNA was extracted from unfractionated whole blood that had been collected in Tempus Blood RNA tubes. The CDR3 numbers 15 residues from cysteine through phenylalanine. CDR3 DNA only is kept here, 45 bases in frame from base 1. The junction shows trimming of 6 bases on V and 0 bases on J, plus 12 bases between the germline ends. The germline V gene (reference sequence) provides CDR1 MNHEY and CDR2 SMNVEV. Receptor amplification or capture employed RACE. Instrument on record: NextSeq 500. Library preparation attached unique molecular identifiers to individual cDNA molecules for quantitative, reproducible TCR counting. For every blood RNA sample, sequencing covered both the TCR alpha and TCR beta chains. Under the source paper's analysis protocol: The median number of TCRs per sample was approximately 98,000, ranging from about 23,224 to 690,600. The Decombinator software suite was used to annotate V, J and CDR3 in the TCR reads. To make PS versus PT1 abundance plots, every sample was subsampled to the same number of TCRs (28,000). Expanded TCRs were defined as absent before sensitization and observed at least eight times at the 2-week time point. In-frame beta chains were kept once TCRdb had trimmed the public reads at Q25 with fastp and called clones with MiXCR. Identical CDR3 proteins give one entry, which carries the most common genes and DNA. These V and J calls originate from TCRdb's pipeline instead of the authors' own analysis. This sample gives some 79,000 distinct CDR3 sequences in total; 9.5% to 14% of them show up just once. Approximately 3.5% of the sample is in the top ten clones.

The material sequenced was whole blood, taken in connection with sensitization to the hapten diphenylcyclopropenone (DPC). Here the chain combines TRBV27 and TRBJ1-5; 6 matching bases give a weak D call of TRBD1. The source is a woman in her forties or fifties with alopecia areata. Some clones in this sample may be carry-over from other donors' samples. The nucleotide sequence reads TGTGCCAGCAGACCCGGGACACTTAGCAATCAGCCCCAGCATTTT. Its coded protein is CASRPGTLSNQPQHF.